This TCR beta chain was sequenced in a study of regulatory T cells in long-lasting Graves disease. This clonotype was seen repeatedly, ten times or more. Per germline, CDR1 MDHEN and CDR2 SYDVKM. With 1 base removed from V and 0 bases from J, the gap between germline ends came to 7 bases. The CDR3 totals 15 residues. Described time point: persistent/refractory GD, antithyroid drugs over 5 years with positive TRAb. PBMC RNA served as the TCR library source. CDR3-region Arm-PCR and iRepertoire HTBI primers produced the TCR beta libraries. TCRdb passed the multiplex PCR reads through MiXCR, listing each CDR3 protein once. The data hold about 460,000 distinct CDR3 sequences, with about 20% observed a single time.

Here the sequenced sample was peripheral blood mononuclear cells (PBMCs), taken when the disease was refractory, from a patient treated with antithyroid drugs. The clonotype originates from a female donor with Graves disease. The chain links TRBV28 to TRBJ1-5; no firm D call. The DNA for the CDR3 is TGTGCCAGCAGTTTATCCCTGATTAGCAATCAGCCCCAGCATTTT. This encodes CASSLSLISNQPQHF. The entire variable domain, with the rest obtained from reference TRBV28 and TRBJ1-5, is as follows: DVKVTQSSRYLVKRTGEKVFLECVQDMDHENMFWYRQDPGLGLRLIYFSYDVKMKEKGDIPEGYSVSREKKERFSLILESASTNQTSMYLCASSLSLISNQPQHFGDGTRLSIL.